These T cell receptor beta chains were read from a single sample in a study of spatial heterogeneity in lung cancer. TCRdb ran MiXCR on the 5' RACE reads and lists one entry per CDR3 protein. The table has about 100,000 distinct CDR3 sequences, approximately 4% seen once. Sample: lung tumor tissue, taken at surgery. The receptor source for this set is a male donor with early-stage non-small cell lung cancer. Each CDR3 is given with its conserved first and last residue. A D gene is named only where the DNA matches it firmly. Clone size is shown for a subset of rows, as once, few, many or a class of expanded clone.

CDR3 DNA	CDR3 protein	V gene	J gene	clone size	D gene
TGCAGCGGGCGGGACAGCCAATCCTACGAGCAGTACTTC	CSGRDSQSYEQYF	TRBV29-1	TRBJ2-7	NA	NA
TGTGCCAGCAGCTTAGAGTTCTTGGGGGCCGGGGCCAAAAACATTCAGTACTTC	CASSLEFLGAGAKNIQYF	TRBV7-8	TRBJ2-4	many	NA
TGTGCCAGCAGCCCGGACGGGTTCAGGGCCTACGAGCAGTACTTC	CASSPDGFRAYEQYF	TRBV3-1	TRBJ2-7	many	NA
TGTGCCAGCAACCTCATGGAGGGCCGCAATGAGCAGTTCTTC	CASNLMEGRNEQFF	TRBV2	TRBJ2-1	many	NA
TGCGCCAGCAGCCCTGACTATCCTGAGGGGGAGCAGTTCTTC	CASSPDYPEGEQFF	TRBV5-1	TRBJ2-1	few	NA
TGTGCCAGCAGTTTTTGGCTATCCCCTTCGACCGGGGAGCTGTTTTTT	CASSFWLSPSTGELFF	TRBV12-3/TRBV12-4	TRBJ2-2	many	NA
TGTGCCAGCAGTTCCGCTCATACGGGGAAGGCAGATACGCAGTATTTT	CASSSAHTGKADTQYF	TRBV6-5	TRBJ2-3	many	NA
TGTGCCATCAGCGGACTAGCGGGGACCCAAGAGACCCAGTACTTC	CAISGLAGTQETQYF	TRBV10-3	TRBJ2-5	many	TRBD2
TGTGCCAGCAGCTCTGGACAGGGACGAAACACTGAAGCTTTCTTT	CASSSGQGRNTEAFF	TRBV11-3	TRBJ1-1	many	TRBD1
TGTGCCAGCAGTCCGGACCTAGAGGAAAAACTGTTTTTT	CASSPDLEEKLFF	TRBV6-5	TRBJ1-4	NA	NA
TGCGCCAGCAGCGTACTAGCGGGAGGGCAGGACACCGGGGAGCTGTTTTTT	CASSVLAGGQDTGELFF	TRBV5-1	TRBJ2-2	few	TRBD2
TGTGCCAGCACTCGCCGAAGGACCGGGGAGCTGTTTTTT	CASTRRRTGELFF	TRBV28	TRBJ2-2	few	NA
TGTGCCAGCAGGCGGCAGGAAAAACTGTTTTTT	CASRRQEKLFF	TRBV6-6	TRBJ1-4	many	NA
TGTGCCAGCAGTGAATTAATAGCGGGGACCTCCTACGAGCAGTACTTC	CASSELIAGTSYEQYF	TRBV25-1	TRBJ2-7	many	TRBD2
TGTGCCAGCAGTTTGCGATGGGGGGGCGAGAATTCACCCCTCCACTTT	CASSLRWGGENSPLHF	TRBV12-3/TRBV12-4	TRBJ1-6	many	NA
TGCAGTGCTGGGGACAGGGAGTCTCACTCCTACAATGAGCAGTTCTTC	CSAGDRESHSYNEQFF	TRBV20-1	TRBJ2-1	NA	TRBD1
TGTGCCAGCAGTTGGCAAGAGACCCAGTACTTC	CASSWQETQYF	TRBV6-2/TRBV6-3	TRBJ2-5	many	NA
TGTGCCAGCAGCCCGGACGTAAAGGGGGGGACCCAGTACTTC	CASSPDVKGGTQYF	TRBV7-6	TRBJ2-5	many	NA
TGTGCCAGCAGCAAACTGTGGCTTCAAGATCAGCCCCAGCATTTT	CASSKLWLQDQPQHF	TRBV5-5	TRBJ1-5	many	NA
TGTGCCAGCAGACCCAAAGGGACTAGCGGGAGCTCCTACAATGAGCAGTTCTTC	CASRPKGTSGSSYNEQFF	TRBV2	TRBJ2-1	many	TRBD2
TGCGCCAGCAAGGAGGGGGCCGATGAGCAGTTCTTC	CASKEGADEQFF	TRBV5-1	TRBJ2-1	few	NA
TGCAGTTCTAGACACGTACTCACAGATACGCAGTATTTT	CSSRHVLTDTQYF	TRBV20-1	TRBJ2-3	many	NA
TGTGCCAGCAGCTGGGATAGCGACTCCTACAATGAGCAGTTCTTC	CASSWDSDSYNEQFF	TRBV7-7	TRBJ2-1	few	NA
TGCGCCAGCACTATCAGCGGGGATACGCAGTATTTT	CASTISGDTQYF	TRBV5-1	TRBJ2-3	many	NA
TGTGCCACCAGCAGAGATGAGAACACAGATACGCAGTATTTT	CATSRDENTDTQYF	TRBV15	TRBJ2-3	many	NA
TGTGCCAGCAGTTACTTCCGGTTGGAGACCCAGTACTTC	CASSYFRLETQYF	TRBV6-6	TRBJ2-5	many	NA
TGCGCCAGCAGCGACGTAGCGGGAGGCGAGCAGTACTTC	CASSDVAGGEQYF	TRBV10-1	TRBJ2-7	few	TRBD2
TGTGCCAGCAGCTCCCGGGGCGGGGTGGATACGCAGTATTTT	CASSSRGGVDTQYF	TRBV28	TRBJ2-3	many	NA
TGTGCCAGCAGCTTAGAAGCGGGAGGCAGCAATGAGCAGTTCTTC	CASSLEAGGSNEQFF	TRBV7-8	TRBJ2-1	many	TRBD2
TGCAGTGCTAGAGATCAGGGGGTGAACACTGAAGCTATCTTT	CSARDQGVNTEAIF	TRBV20-1	TRBJ1-1	NA	TRBD1
TGTGCCAGCAGCTTTGGACAGGGAACCTACGAGCAGTACTTC	CASSFGQGTYEQYF	TRBV6-1	TRBJ2-7	many	TRBD1
TGTGCCAGCAGTCCGCCGGGACTAGAACTTTACGAGCAGTACTTC	CASSPPGLELYEQYF	TRBV28	TRBJ2-7	few	TRBD2
TGTGCCAGCAGGGAGACACCCAGGGGGGAGCAGTACTTC	CASRETPRGEQYF	TRBV28	TRBJ2-7	many	TRBD1
TGTGCCAGCAGTTTTAGTCCGGAAAATCAGCCCCAGCATTTT	CASSFSPENQPQHF	TRBV27	TRBJ1-5	many	NA
TGCAGCGTTGAACGGAGCGGGAGGTTCACAGATACGCAGTATTTT	CSVERSGRFTDTQYF	TRBV29-1	TRBJ2-3	many	TRBD2
TGTGCCAGCAGTCATACGGGCCTCATGAACACTGAAGCTTTCTTT	CASSHTGLMNTEAFF	TRBV6-6	TRBJ1-1	many	NA
TGTGCTAGCAGCTTAAGCGGCGGGAGTGAGACCCAGTACTTC	CASSLSGGSETQYF	TRBV7-7	TRBJ2-5	NA	TRBD2
TGTGCCAGCAGACCACTCAGGACCGCCTACGAGCAGTACTTC	CASRPLRTAYEQYF	TRBV6-5	TRBJ2-7	many	NA
TGTGCCAGCACCCTCGTGTTAGGGAGGACTGAAGCTTTCTTT	CASTLVLGRTEAFF	TRBV12-3/TRBV12-4	TRBJ1-1	many	NA
TGTGCCAGCGCCGGCTACAATGAGCAGTTCTTC	CASAGYNEQFF	TRBV27	TRBJ2-1	many	NA
TGCAGTGCTAGAGGTGCAGGACTAGCGGGAGCCCCGGGGGGCACAGATACGCAGTATTTT	CSARGAGLAGAPGGTDTQYF	TRBV20-1	TRBJ2-3	many	TRBD2
TGTGCTAGCAGCCAGGGGGGGAGCGCAGTCAATGAGCAGTTCTTC	CASSQGGSAVNEQFF	TRBV7-7	TRBJ2-1	few	NA